Each of the 32 T cell receptor beta chains below was sequenced from the same sample in a study of T-cell reconstitution after alpha-beta-depleted transplantation in children. Unique molecular identifiers were incorporated into the prepared TCRbeta library. TCRdb reprocessed the PCR reads with MiXCR, giving one entry per CDR3 protein. The sample includes about 440,000 distinct CDR3 sequences, approximately 41% of them seen just once. Sequenced material: PBMCs, taken before TCRalphabeta/CD19-depleted stem cell transplant. The source of these receptors is a girl aged 2 to 10 with aplastic anemia, due to receive a stem cell transplant.

This clonotype was found a few times. The J gene is TRBJ2-1, the V gene TRBV19; 9 positions match TRBD2. CDR1 is LNHDA and CDR2 is SQIVND in the germline V gene (reference sequence). This CDR3 is built from 16 residues. V lost 4 bases and J lost 0; bases outside the gene matches: 4. For the CDR3, the DNA is TGTGCCAGTAGTAACCTAGCGGGGAGCTCCTACAATGAGCAGTTCTTC. It yields the protein CASSNLAGSSYNEQFF.

The chain is built from TRBV30 and TRBJ2-7; D gene uncertain. The V end was cut by 0 bases, the J end by 7 bases, with 13 bases between. The CDR3 runs 13 residues. Germline loops: CDR1 GTSNPN, CDR2 SVGIG (reference sequence). CDR3 coding DNA: TGTGCCTGGAGTGTGTCGGTGACAAGGGAGCAGTACTTC. Translating it yields CAWSVSVTREQYF.

This clonotype was detected many times. The rearrangement joins TRBV6-5 to TRBJ1-1; no firm D call. The length of the CDR3 is 14 residues. The germline V gene has CDR1 MNHEY and CDR2 SVGAGI. The germline V and J ends were trimmed by 2 bases and 3 bases, with 10 bases remaining between them. CDR3 sequence reads: CASSYRQVYTEAFF. As DNA, the CDR3 is TGTGCCAGCAGTTACCGTCAGGTTTACACTGAAGCTTTCTTT.

Of note for this clonotype: Compared with germline, one end of the junction differs, possibly owing to a read error. The V call is TRBV5-5, the J call TRBJ1-4; D is uncertain. Looked up from germline, CDR1 is SGHKS and CDR2 is YYEKEE (reference sequence). The CDR3 has 13 amino acids. CDR3 protein: CASGHNEEEKLFF. In nucleotides, the CDR3 is TGTGCCAGCGGCCACAATGAGGAAGAAAAACTGTTTTTC.

The chain has TRBV4-1 and TRBJ2-2; weak D call: TRBD2 (6 bases). With 0 bases removed from V and 0 bases from J, the gap between germline ends came to 8 bases. The germline V gene encodes CDR1 MGHRA and CDR2 YSYEKL. The CDR3 sequence is 16 residues long. CDR3 nucleotides: TGCGCCAGCAGCCAAGAGGGAGGCGCGAACACCGGGGAGCTGTTTTTT. It encodes CASSQEGGANTGELFF.

The rearrangement joins TRBV29-1 to TRBJ2-7; D is perhaps TRBD1 (6 bases). The CDR3 is 11 residues long. CDR1 is SQVTM, CDR2 ANQGSEA, per germline. The V gene lost 5 bases and the J gene lost 7 bases, with 12 bases spanning the gap. This chain's CDR3 is CSVNRDTEQYF. DNA for the CDR3: TGCAGCGTTAACCGGGACACTGAGCAGTACTTC.

J is TRBJ2-5 and V is TRBV29-1, with TRBD1 matching over 9 bases. Trimming removed 6 bases from V and 4 bases from J; junction bases left unmatched: 12. Looked up from germline, CDR1 is SQVTM and CDR2 is ANQGSEA. This CDR3 region has 15 residues. The DNA for the CDR3 is TGCAGCGTACCCGATGAGGACAGGGGTGGAGAGACCCAGTACTTC. Translating gives CSVPDEDRGGETQYF.

Regarding this clonotype: A much larger clonotype is one base distant, so this may be a read error. The chain joins TRBV7-9 to TRBJ2-5; possibly TRBD2 for D (5 bases). The CDR3 runs 13 residues. Between the trimmed V and J ends, which lost 5 bases and 1 base, there was a span of 8 bases. CDR1 is SEHNR and CDR2 is FQNEAQ in the germline V gene (reference sequence). CDR3 sequence reads: CASSPDFQETQYF. Written as DNA, the CDR3 is TGTGCCAGCAGCCCGGACTTCCAAGAGACCCAGTACTTC.

This clonotype appeared many times. The chain employs TRBV5-5 and TRBJ2-2; TRBD2 matches 9 bases. The CDR3 totals 16 residues. V shed 3 bases, J shed 4 bases, and the junction held 7 bases outside the gene matches. The germline CDR1 and CDR2 sequences are SGHKS and YYEKEE (reference sequence). CDR3 in amino acids: CASSWAGGGITGELFF. The CDR3 nucleotides are TGTGCCAGCAGCTGGGCGGGAGGGGGTATCACCGGGGAGCTGTTTTTT.

The J gene is TRBJ2-1, the V gene TRBV3-1; 9 bases line up with TRBD2. J gave up 2 bases and V 6 bases, and 5 bases lay outside the gene matches. The V gene's germline CDR1 is LGHDT and CDR2 YNNKEL (reference sequence). The CDR3 contains 15 residues. The CDR3 protein is CASRDSGSPYNEQFF. Written as DNA, the CDR3 is TGTGCCAGCAGGGATAGCGGGAGCCCCTACAATGAGCAGTTCTTC.

This sequence joins TRBV7-9 and TRBJ2-1, with TRBD1 identical over 7 bases. CDR3 length equals 13 residues. V was pared by 5 bases and J by 6 bases, with 4 bases of the junction left unmatched. CDR1 and CDR2 from the germline V gene are SEHNR and FQNEAQ (reference sequence). Written as DNA, the CDR3 is TGTGCCAGCAGCCGGGGACAGTTCAATGAGCAGTTCTTC. Translated: CASSRGQFNEQFF.

This sequence joins TRBV20-1 and TRBJ2-1; no reliable D call. The germline CDR1 and CDR2 sequences are DFQATT and SNEGSKA (reference sequence). The V and J ends lost 1 base and 6 bases respectively, with 16 bases between them. The CDR3 runs 15 residues. CDR3 sequence reads: CSARAPTAFGNEQFF. As DNA, the CDR3 is TGCAGTGCTAGAGCCCCGACTGCTTTCGGCAATGAGCAGTTCTTC.

The V gene is TRBV9, the J gene TRBJ2-1; 11 nucleotides align to TRBD2. In germline, CDR1 is SGDLS, CDR2 YYNGEE. V was pared by 1 base and J by 10 bases, with 4 bases of the junction left unmatched. The CDR3 totals 14 residues. CDR3 sequence (DNA): TGTGCCAGCAGCGTAACTAGCGGGAGAGGGGAGCAGTTCTTC. Residues: CASSVTSGRGEQFF. Full variable domain (outside the CDR3, taken from reference TRBV9 and TRBJ2-1): DSGVTQTPKHLITATGQRVTLRCSPRSGDLSVYWYQQSLDQGLQFLIQYYNGEERAKGNILERFSAQQFPDLHSELNLSSLELGDSALYFCASSVTSGRGEQFFGPGTRLTVL.

This clonotype was found many times. The J gene is TRBJ1-1, the V gene TRBV6-2 or TRBV6-3; D is ambiguous. Germline V CDR1 and CDR2: MNHEY, SVGEGT. The CDR3 covers 18 residues. Trimming took off 5 bases at V and 3 bases at J, with 25 bases between the two ends. This chain's CDR3 is CASSHSTEALWSDTEAFF. The CDR3 DNA sequence: TGTGCCAGCAGTCATTCTACAGAAGCCCTTTGGTCGGACACTGAAGCTTTCTTT.

V gene TRBV11-3 combines with J gene TRBJ2-2; possibly TRBD1 for D (6 bases). The CDR3 loop spans 14 amino acids. Germline CDR1 SGHNT, CDR2 YENEEA. V lost 11 bases and J lost 3, with 16 bases in between. CDR3: CASPAGVYTGELFF. In DNA, the CDR3 is TGTGCCTCCCCGGCAGGGGTTTACACCGGGGAGCTGTTTTTT.

This clonotype was detected only a few times. The chain recombines TRBV29-1 with TRBJ2-3; D possibly uses TRBD1 or TRBD2 (5 bases each). V was cut by 7 bases and J by 0 bases, with 17 bases left in between. CDR3 length equals 15 residues. CDR1 and CDR2 from the germline V gene are SQVTM and ANQGSEA. The CDR3 protein is CSAGLRDRSTDTQYF. The CDR3 DNA reads as TGCAGCGCCGGACTCCGGGACCGAAGCACAGATACGCAGTATTTT.

With respect to this clonotype: Since no conserved phenylalanine or tryptophan closes the CDR3, a read error is the likely cause. The J gene is TRBJ2-2, the V gene TRBV4-1, with D unclear. Trimming left V 3 bases short and J 8 bases short, with 13 bases between. CDR1 is MGHRA and CDR2 is YSYEKL in the germline V gene. This CDR3 region has 14 residues. DNA of the CDR3: TGCGCCAGCAGCCAGGCTTCTCAGGAGGGGGAGCTGTTTTCT. Its translation: CASSQASQEGELFS.

This chain joins TRBV7-9 and TRBJ2-5; D gene unclear. Germline CDR1 and CDR2: SEHNR and FQNEAQ (reference sequence). This CDR3 region has 16 residues. Deletions cut 6 bases from V and 4 bases from J, with 21 bases between. For the CDR3, the DNA is TGTGCCAGCAGTTTAAACGTGGGCCCCCTAGGAGAGACCCAGTACTTC. It is translated as CASSLNVGPLGETQYF.

V is TRBV11-2 and J is TRBJ2-5; D remains ambiguous. The CDR3 sequence is 16 residues long. Germline V gives CDR1 SGHAT, CDR2 FQNNGV. Trimming shortened V by 0 bases and J by 5 bases, and 16 bases separated the two germline ends. This chain's CDR3 is CASSLEGRWKDETQYF. The CDR3 DNA reads TGTGCCAGCAGCTTAGAAGGCAGGTGGAAGGATGAGACCCAGTACTTC.

In this sample, this clonotype turned up many times. The chain uses TRBV10-2 and TRBJ1-5; D is unresolved. CDR1 and CDR2 from the germline V gene are WSHSY and SAAADI. This CDR3 is 14 amino acids long. V was shortened by 4 bases and J by 6 bases, with 13 bases between the two germline ends. The CDR3 reads CASSGGQSTQPQHF. The CDR3 coding sequence is TGCGCCAGCAGTGGCGGGCAGAGTACTCAGCCCCAGCATTTT.

The chain couples TRBV6-1 to TRBJ2-2; D possibly uses TRBD1 or TRBD2 (5 bases each). Germline CDR1 reads MNHNS; CDR2 reads SASEGT. The V and J ends lost 11 bases and 4 bases respectively, with 14 bases between them. The CDR3 has 13 amino acids. CDR3 bases: TGTGCCGCCAGGGAGCTGGGCACCGGGGAGCTGTTTTTT. The encoded protein is CAARELGTGELFF.

This clonotype appeared many times. The chain links TRBV5-1 to TRBJ2-7; 9 bases are shared with TRBD2. V lost 0 bases to trimming and J lost 4 bases; unmatched junction nucleotides: 5. The germline gives CDR1 SGHRS, CDR2 YFSETQ. This CDR3 spans 15 amino acids. The CDR3: CASSLDPSGMYEQYF. The CDR3 nucleotides are TGCGCCAGCAGCTTGGACCCTAGCGGGATGTACGAGCAGTACTTC.

As for this clonotype: Relative to the germline gene, one junction end is altered; a read error may explain this. The genes are TRBV2 and TRBJ2-2; possible D gene TRBD2, 6 bases. CDR1 is SNHLY and CDR2 is FYNNEI in the germline V gene. The CDR3 consists of 15 residues. This CDR3 reads CSSSVVAENTGELFF. The CDR3 DNA sequence: TGTTCCAGCAGTGTCGTAGCGGAGAACACCGGGGAGCTGTTTTTT.

This clonotype was counted once. This chain connects TRBV4-2 to TRBJ2-3, with 7 bases lining up with TRBD2. CDR1 and CDR2 from the germline V gene are LGHNA and YNFKEQ. This CDR3 is built from 15 residues. With 1 base clipped from V and 1 base from J, the junction kept 2 bases outside the gene matches. The CDR3 nucleotides read TGTGCCAGCAGCCAAGCCAGCGGGGGCACAGATACGCAGTATTTT. As protein: CASSQASGGTDTQYF.

This clonotype has at least ten counts. The V and J genes are TRBV5-1 and TRBJ2-7; 7 nucleotides align to TRBD2. CDR3 length equals 14 residues. The V gene's germline CDR1 is SGHRS and CDR2 YFSETQ. V lost 2 bases to trimming and J lost 3 bases; unmatched junction nucleotides: 5. CDR3 residues: CASSLASGNYEQYF. The CDR3 DNA reads as TGCGCCAGCAGCTTAGCTAGCGGAAACTACGAGCAGTACTTC. Combining the CDR3 with reference TRBV5-1 and TRBJ2-7 gives the whole variable domain KAGVTQTPRYLIKTRGQQVTLSCSPISGHRSVSWYQQTPGQGLQFLFEYFSETQRNKGNFPGRFSGRQFSNSRSEMNVSTLELGDSALYLCASSLASGNYEQYFGPGTRLTVT.

This clonotype was counted at least ten times. The chain carries TRBV5-1 and TRBJ2-3; tentatively, D is TRBD2 (5 bases). Germline V gives CDR1 SGHRS, CDR2 YFSETQ. Trimming took 1 base from V and 2 from J, leaving 17 bases between them. The CDR3 covers 17 residues. CDR3 in amino acids: CASSLPSDSRSTDTQYF. DNA of the CDR3: TGCGCCAGCAGCTTGCCATCGGACTCGCGCTCCACAGATACGCAGTATTTT.

V usage is TRBV20-1 and J usage is TRBJ2-7; D might be TRBD2 (6 bases). The V gene's germline CDR1 is DFQATT and CDR2 SNEGSKA (reference sequence). CDR3 length: 14 amino acids. The germline V and J ends were trimmed by 3 bases and 3 bases, with 15 bases remaining between them. The CDR3 DNA sequence: TGCAGTGCTAGCAGCAGCGGGCTGGGCTACGAGCAGTACTTC. This encodes CSASSSGLGYEQYF.

The chain joins TRBV7-3 to TRBJ2-3, with 8 bases lining up with TRBD2. V was pared by 1 base and J by 5 bases, with 5 bases of the junction left unmatched. This CDR3 contains 15 residues. Germline V gene lookup returns CDR1 SGHTA and CDR2 FQGTGA. The CDR3 sequence is CASSLRGTRGDTQYF. The CDR3 nucleotides read TGTGCCAGCAGCTTAAGAGGGACTAGAGGAGATACGCAGTATTTT.

The J gene is TRBJ2-7, the V gene TRBV20-1, with TRBD2 matching 7 bases. CDR1 is DFQATT and CDR2 is SNEGSKA in the germline V gene (reference sequence). The trim removed 0 bases at V and 3 bases at J, leaving 5 bases unmatched. CDR3 size: 14 residues. The CDR3 nucleotides read TGCAGTGCTAGAGATGCGGCTAGCGGCTACGAGCAGTACTTC. The encoded protein is CSARDAASGYEQYF.

This clonotype was seen more than once but under ten times. The chain combines TRBV6-5 with TRBJ1-5; no clear D gene. Germline CDR1 MNHEY, CDR2 SVGAGI. Trimming took off 0 bases at V and 0 bases at J, with 15 bases between the two ends. The CDR3 totals 18 residues. CDR3 in DNA: TGTGCCAGCAGTTACTCGAGTCCCAGGTTCAATAGCAATCAGCCCCAGCATTTT. Translated, it gives CASSYSSPRFNSNQPQHF.

This clonotype has more than one count but fewer than ten. The gene calls are TRBV7-2 and TRBJ2-1, with D possibly TRBD2 on 5 matching bases. Germline V gives CDR1 SGHTA, CDR2 FQGNSA. Trimming took 1 base from V and 0 from J, leaving 10 bases between them. This CDR3 has 16 residues. CDR3 coding DNA: TGTGCCAGCAGCTTAGGCAGCGGTGGCTCCTACAATGAGCAGTTCTTC. Its translation: CASSLGSGGSYNEQFF. Filled out from reference TRBV7-2 and TRBJ2-1, the complete variable domain reads GAGVSQSPSNKVTEKGKDVELRCDPISGHTALYWYRQSLGQGLEFLIYFQGNSAPDKSGLPSDRFSAERTGGSVSTLTIQRTQQEDSAVYLCASSLGSGGSYNEQFFGPGTRLTVL.

The rearrangement uses TRBV6-2 or TRBV6-3 and TRBJ2-1, with a weak D call TRBD2 (6 bases). Trimming took 5 bases from V and 0 from J, leaving 14 bases between them. The CDR3 covers 16 residues. The germline V gene encodes CDR1 MNHEY and CDR2 SVGEGT. CDR3 sequence: CASSPGTVSSYNEQFF. In DNA form, the CDR3 reads TGTGCCAGCAGTCCCGGGACTGTGAGCTCCTACAATGAGCAGTTCTTC.